The 17 T cell receptor beta chains listed next were all sequenced from one sample in a study of blood T cell repertoires in COVID-19. This table comes from immunoSEQ multiplex PCR, and its TCRdb copy is limited to in-frame clones, with some not included. This table has 220,000 or so clones, approximately 90% appearing once. The sample taken for sequencing was peripheral blood. These TCRs come from a woman between 45 and 60 years old with COVID-19, enrolled during active disease.

Remarks on this clone: Germline is not matched at one junction end, which may reflect a read error. The J gene is TRBJ2-7, the V gene TRBV5-1, with 7 bases lining up with TRBD1. This CDR3 has 15 residues. Germline CDR1 reads SGHRS; CDR2 reads YFSETQ. CDR3 protein: CASCFRPGGLDEQYF. The CDR3 DNA reads as TGCGCCAGCTGCTTTCGACCAGGGGGTCTAGACGAGCAGTACTTC. The variable domain in full, completed from reference TRBV5-1 and TRBJ2-7, reads KAGVTQTPRYLIKTRGQQVTLSCSPISGHRSVSWYQQTPGQGLQFLFEYFSETQRNKGNFPGRFSGRQFSNSRSEMNVSTLELGDSALYLCASCFRPGGLDEQYFGPGTRLTVT.

This clone came up once. The chain has TRBV30 and TRBJ2-3; 9 nucleotides align to TRBD2. The germline CDR1 and CDR2 sequences are GTSNPN and SVGIG (reference sequence). This CDR3 contains 14 residues. Trimming took 3 bases from V and 4 from J; bases not matched to a gene: 5. The CDR3 sequence: CAWRRGGQSDTQYF. CDR3 bases: TGTGCCTGGAGGCGGGGGGGCCAGTCAGATACGCAGTATTTT. Full variable domain (outside the CDR3, taken from reference TRBV30 and TRBJ2-3): SQTIHQWPATLVQPVGSPLSLECTVEGTSNPNLYWYRQAAGRGLQLLFYSVGIGQISSEVPQNLSASRPQDRQFILSSKKLLLSDSGFYLCAWRRGGQSDTQYFGPGTRLTVL.

The CDR3 DNA sequence: TGTGCCACCAGTGATTACTTCTCGACGGGGAACAATGAGCAGTTCTTC. Protein: CATSDYFSTGNNEQFF. The rearrangement links TRBV24-1 to TRBJ2-1, with D perhaps TRBD2 (5 bases). This CDR3 comprises 16 residues. The V and J ends lost 2 bases and 5 bases respectively, with 15 bases between them. Germline lookup yields CDR1 KGHDR and CDR2 SFDVKD.

V is TRBV5-1 and J is TRBJ1-4, with D hard to call. V was cut by 0 bases and J by 1 base, with 10 bases left in between. Germline V gene data show CDR1 as SGHRS and CDR2 as YFSETQ. The CDR3 loop spans 16 amino acids. Written as DNA, the CDR3 is TGCGCCAGCAGCTTGGGGGGAGTCGGAACTAATGAAAAACTGTTTTTT. Its protein product is CASSLGGVGTNEKLFF.

This clone showed up just a few times. J is TRBJ2-3 and V is TRBV12-3 or TRBV12-4, with TRBD1 identical over 7 bases. The CDR3 totals 13 residues. Trimming at V came to 4 bases and at J to 5 bases, leaving 3 bases not matched to a gene. This CDR3 is CASSSRDRDTQYF. The CDR3 DNA reads TGTGCCAGCAGTTCACGGGACAGAGATACGCAGTATTTT.

The CDR3 nucleotides read TGTGCCAGCGTCGCCAGGGACACCTATAATTCACCCCTCCACTTT. Its translation: CASVARDTYNSPLHF. V is TRBV5-5 and J is TRBJ1-6, with D possibly matching TRBD1 (6 bases). CDR1 and CDR2 from the germline V gene are SGHKS and YYEKEE (reference sequence). Trimming pared 7 bases from V and 2 bases from J, leaving 13 bases between. This CDR3 is 15 amino acids long.

The chain recombines TRBV6-7 with TRBJ1-1; D might be TRBD1 (6 bases). TRBV6-7 is marked as an open reading frame, function uncertain. V lost 1 base and J 4 bases, leaving 10 bases between the germline ends. The CDR3 extends over 14 amino acids. CDR3 residues: CASSYLTGPTEAFF. CDR3 coding DNA: TGTGCCAGCAGTTACTTGACAGGACCCACTGAAGCTTTCTTT.

V usage is TRBV4-2 and J usage is TRBJ1-2, with 7 positions matching TRBD1. The CDR3 consists of 14 residues. V gave up 3 bases and J gave up 6 bases; unmatched junction bases: 7. The germline V gene encodes CDR1 LGHNA and CDR2 YNFKEQ. CDR3 sequence reads: CASSQGTGEDGYTF. CDR3 coding DNA: TGTGCCAGCAGCCAGGGAACAGGGGAGGATGGCTACACCTTC.

J is TRBJ1-1 and V is TRBV24-1; D is ambiguous. The CDR3 is made up of 12 amino acids. Trimming shortened V by 7 bases and J by 4 bases, and 9 bases separated the two germline ends. CDR1 KGHDR and CDR2 SFDVKD come from the germline V gene. This CDR3 reads CATSSSSTEAFF. As DNA, the CDR3 is TGTGCCACCAGCTCTTCCTCCACTGAAGCTTTCTTT.

This sequence joins TRBV5-4 and TRBJ2-2; TRBD1 matches at 8 bases. The V and J ends lost 4 bases and 7 bases, in that order; junction bases with no gene match: 6. The CDR3 has 14 residues. Germline-derived CDR1 and CDR2 are SGHNT and YYREEE (reference sequence). The CDR3: CASSIGQGRGELFF. CDR3 nucleotides: TGTGCCAGCAGCATAGGACAGGGCCGCGGGGAGCTGTTTTTT.

The rearrangement joins TRBV11-2 to TRBJ2-3; 15 nucleotides agree with TRBD2. This CDR3 has 18 amino acids. The ends lost 5 bases at V and 2 bases at J; junction bases unmatched: 8. The germline V gene has CDR1 SGHAT and CDR2 FQNNGV. The CDR3 sequence is CASSLGTSGGFYTDTQYF. In DNA, the CDR3 is TGTGCCAGCAGCCTGGGGACTAGCGGGGGGTTTTACACAGATACGCAGTATTTT.

This chain links TRBV7-6 with TRBJ2-1, with 7 bases aligning to TRBD1. Germline V gene lookup returns CDR1 SGHVS and CDR2 FNYEAQ. Trimming at V came to 2 bases and at J to 3 bases, leaving 16 bases not matched to a gene. The length of the CDR3 is 19 residues. The CDR3 coding sequence is TGTGCCAGCAGCTTAAGGCCCACAGGGGCGGGTAATTTCTACAATGAGCAGTTCTTC. Translation gives CASSLRPTGAGNFYNEQFF.

J is TRBJ2-3 and V is TRBV24-1, with D perhaps TRBD1 (6 bases). This CDR3 spans 15 amino acids. Trimming removed 3 bases at V and 2 bases at J, with 11 bases between. Germline-derived CDR1 and CDR2 are KGHDR and SFDVKD. The CDR3, as DNA: TGTGCCACCAGTGATACTACAGGGTACACAGATACGCAGTATTTT. Amino acids: CATSDTTGYTDTQYF.

The chain carries TRBV7-2 and TRBJ2-2; 8 nucleotides align to TRBD2. V lost 3 bases to trimming and J lost 3 bases; unmatched junction nucleotides: 3. In germline, CDR1 is SGHTA, CDR2 FQGNSA. This CDR3 region has 15 residues. In DNA, the CDR3 is TGTGCCAGCAGCTTCGGACTAGCAGACACCGGGGAGCTGTTTTTT. Protein product: CASSFGLADTGELFF.

In its sample, this clone was seen once. The V and J genes are TRBV6-1 and TRBJ2-3, with TRBD2 as a possible D gene (6 bases). Deletions cut 4 bases from V and 1 base from J, with 18 bases between. CDR1 is MNHNS and CDR2 is SASEGT in the germline V gene. The CDR3 contains 17 residues. The DNA for the CDR3 is TGTGCCAGCAGTGTCTTGACGGGGACTTCTCGCACAGATACGCAGTATTTT. Its translation: CASSVLTGTSRTDTQYF.

V gene TRBV29-1 combines with J gene TRBJ2-3; TRBD2 matches 14 bases. V was clipped by 5 bases and J by 2 bases; unmatched bases: 6. This CDR3 has 16 residues. The germline gives CDR1 SQVTM, CDR2 ANQGSEA. The CDR3: CSVSGLAGGYTDTQYF. The CDR3 DNA reads TGCAGCGTTTCCGGACTAGCGGGGGGTTACACAGATACGCAGTATTTT.

This sequence joins TRBV5-1 and TRBJ1-2; D gene unclear. The CDR3 runs to 14 residues. V shed 0 bases and J shed 6 bases, with 12 bases lying between them. The germline gives CDR1 SGHRS, CDR2 YFSETQ. The CDR3 DNA is TGCGCCAGCAGCTTGGGTGAGTCCCCTAATGGCTACACCTTC. This translates into CASSLGESPNGYTF.